A selection of T cell receptor beta chains follows, all from one sample in a study of cytomegalovirus exposure and HLA in healthy donors. Profiling relied on immunoSEQ multiplex PCR, and the TCRdb table lists in-frame clones only, not all of them. The sample holds just over 70,000 clones, 74% seen once. Sequencing used PBMCs. The receptors originated from a human donor in good health. Both conserved end residues are part of each CDR3. Each record gives: CDR3 protein, CDR3 DNA, V gene, clone size, D gene, J gene. A D gene is named only where the DNA matches it firmly. Clone size is given for some rows only: seen once, a few or many times, or a class if the clone is expanded.

CASSSVAEAGETQYF | TGTGCCAGCAGCTCGGTAGCGGAGGCGGGAGAGACCCAGTACTTC | TRBV5-4 | . | . | TRBJ2-5
CASSFEVVAGNTGELFF | TGTGCCAGCAGCTTCGAGGTGGTAGCGGGTAACACCGGGGAGCTGTTTTTT | TRBV11-3 | . | TRBD2 | TRBJ2-2
CASSPQDRDYGEQYF | TGCGCCAGCAGCCCCCAGGACAGAGACTACGGTGAGCAGTACTTC | TRBV4-1 | . | . | TRBJ2-7
CASRQWTGEGPDTQYF | TGTGCCAGCAGACAATGGACAGGGGAGGGCCCAGATACGCAGTATTTT | TRBV5-6 | . | TRBD1 | TRBJ2-3
CASSELLAGTEQFF | TGTGCCAGCAGTGAGTTACTAGCGGGAACTGAGCAGTTCTTC | TRBV6-1 | once | TRBD2 | TRBJ2-1
CASTYRDRRNTEAFF | TGTGCCTCTACTTATCGGGACAGACGGAACACTGAAGCTTTCTTT | TRBV30 | . | TRBD1 | TRBJ1-1
CAWSRTIEQFF | TGTGCCTGGAGTAGGACTATTGAGCAGTTCTTC | TRBV30 | . | . | TRBJ2-1
CASSGTGGAEAFF | TGTGCCAGCAGTGGCACAGGGGGGGCTGAAGCTTTCTTT | TRBV25-1 | . | TRBD1 | TRBJ1-1
CASSSITTGGPFDEQFF | TGTGCCAGCAGCTCCATTACTACGGGAGGGCCGTTCGATGAGCAGTTCTTC | TRBV7-9 | . | TRBD2 | TRBJ2-1
CASSQEGQLYNEQFF | TGCGCCAGCAGCCAGGAGGGACAGCTCTACAATGAGCAGTTCTTC | TRBV4-1 | . | . | TRBJ2-1
CASSETGHEAFF | TGTGCCAGCAGTGAGACAGGGCATGAAGCTTTCTTT | TRBV25-1 | few | TRBD1 | TRBJ1-1
CASSRTGARDQPQHF | TGCGCCAGCAGCCGTACAGGGGCTCGAGATCAGCCCCAGCATTTT | TRBV5-1 | . | TRBD1 | TRBJ1-5
CAWSAGYGNTIYF | TGTGCCTGGAGTGCAGGGTATGGAAACACCATATATTTT | TRBV30 | . | . | TRBJ1-3
CASAKGGPSYEQYF | TGTGCCAGCGCTAAGGGGGGGCCCTCCTACGAGCAGTACTTC | TRBV13 | . | . | TRBJ2-7
CASSSTGADSYGNIQYF | TGTGCCAGCAGCTCGACAGGGGCCGACTCGTACGGAAACATTCAGTACTTC | TRBV28 | . | TRBD1 | TRBJ2-4
CASSESGSAYEQYF | TGCGCCAGCAGTGAGAGTGGCTCCGCCTACGAGCAGTACTTC | TRBV10-2 | once | . | TRBJ2-7
CASSPWAQWGDGTEAFF | TGTGCCAGCTCACCATGGGCCCAGTGGGGGGATGGTACTGAAGCTTTCTTT | TRBV18 | . | . | TRBJ1-1
CASREGRYGYTF | TGTGCCAGCAGGGAGGGACGCTATGGCTACACCTTC | TRBV19 | . | . | TRBJ1-2
CASSFLGRGWGYTF | TGTGCCAGCAGCTTTCTCGGGAGGGGCTGGGGCTACACCTTC | TRBV11-2 | . | . | TRBJ1-2
CASSWGPTGSPLHF | TGTGCCAGCAGCTGGGGGCCTACAGGGTCCCCCCTCCACTTT | TRBV2 | . | . | TRBJ1-6
CATRQGNTEAFF | TGTGCCACCCGACAGGGGAACACTGAAGCTTTCTTT | TRBV25-1 | few | TRBD1 | TRBJ1-1
CASSRTGLGGYTF | TGTGCCAGCAGCAGGACAGGGTTAGGAGGCTACACCTTC | TRBV5-6 | . | TRBD1 | TRBJ1-2
CSVGPIGQLNYGYTF | TGCAGCGTGGGCCCTATCGGACAGCTTAACTATGGCTACACCTTC | TRBV29-1 | . | . | TRBJ1-2
CASSKAREGNQPQHF | TGTGCCAGCAGCAAAGCGAGGGAGGGCAATCAGCCCCAGCATTTT | TRBV21-1 | . | . | TRBJ1-5
CALVDEGTFTYEQYF | TGTGCCCTGGTGGATGAGGGGACATTCACCTACGAGCAGTACTTC | TRBV30 | . | . | TRBJ2-7
CASARGQPQHF | TGTGCCAGCGCCCGGGGTCAGCCCCAGCATTTT | TRBV28 | . | . | TRBJ1-5
CASSLLAGGNGEQFF | TGTGCCAGCAGTCTTCTAGCGGGAGGGAACGGCGAGCAGTTCTTC | TRBV2 | . | TRBD2 | TRBJ2-1
CATSRGGQGQGIQYF | TGTGCCACCAGCAGAGGGGGACAGGGTCAGGGCATTCAGTACTTC | TRBV15 | . | TRBD1 | TRBJ2-4
CASSDSDTGELFF | TGTGCCAGCAGTGACTCCGACACCGGGGAGCTGTTTTTT | TRBV6-4 | few | . | TRBJ2-2